These T cell receptor beta chains were read from a single sample in a study of cytomegalovirus exposure and HLA in healthy donors. Here immunoSEQ multiplex PCR was the method, and the copy in TCRdb shows in-frame clones only, minus some. This table has roughly 130,000 clones, roughly 79% appearing once. Sequencing used PBMCs. Source of these receptors: a man younger than 35 in good health and CMV-seronegative. Both conserved end residues are part of each CDR3. Each record gives: clone size, J gene, V gene, D gene, CDR3 DNA, CDR3 protein. D genes are given only for firm matches. The size of a clone is reported for some rows only, either as once, few or many, or as a class for expanded clones.

abundance: .; j_gene: TRBJ2-7; v_gene: TRBV7-2; d_gene: TRBD1; CDR3nt: TGTGCCAGCAGCTCCGCTCACAGGGGAGAGACCTACGAGCAGTACTTC; CDR3aa: CASSSAHRGETYEQYF
abundance: once; j_gene: TRBJ2-5; v_gene: TRBV19; d_gene: .; CDR3nt: TGTGCCAGTAGTACAGGGGAGTACCAAGAGACCCAGTACTTC; CDR3aa: CASSTGEYQETQYF
abundance: .; j_gene: TRBJ1-5; v_gene: TRBV29-1; d_gene: .; CDR3nt: TGCAGCGTTCGGACTTACAGCAATCAGCCCCAGCATTTT; CDR3aa: CSVRTYSNQPQHF
abundance: .; j_gene: TRBJ1-1; v_gene: TRBV9; d_gene: TRBD1; CDR3nt: TGTGCCAGCAGCGTACGGGACAGGCATTATAGTTATGGGTCGAACACTGAAGCTTTCTTT; CDR3aa: CASSVRDRHYSYGSNTEAFF
abundance: .; j_gene: TRBJ1-2; v_gene: TRBV7-9; d_gene: TRBD1; CDR3nt: TGTGCCAGCAGCTTGGGACAGGTCTATGGCTACACCTTC; CDR3aa: CASSLGQVYGYTF
abundance: .; j_gene: TRBJ1-1; v_gene: TRBV5-1; d_gene: .; CDR3nt: TGCGCCAGCAGCTTGGGCGGGACCCCTGAAGCTTTCTTT; CDR3aa: CASSLGGTPEAFF
abundance: .; j_gene: TRBJ2-2; v_gene: TRBV6-4; d_gene: TRBD2; CDR3nt: TGTGCCAGCACCCCCGCTAGCGGGGGGCCTAACACCGGGGAGCTGTTTTTT; CDR3aa: CASTPASGGPNTGELFF
abundance: .; j_gene: TRBJ1-2; v_gene: TRBV12-5; d_gene: TRBD1; CDR3nt: TGTGCTAGTGGTTTGGTGGGACAGTATCGAGATGACTACACCTTC; CDR3aa: CASGLVGQYRDDYTF
abundance: .; j_gene: TRBJ1-1; v_gene: TRBV7-9; d_gene: .; CDR3nt: TGTGCCAGCACACCCCGCCAGGCGAACACTGAAGCTTTCTTT; CDR3aa: CASTPRQANTEAFF
abundance: .; j_gene: TRBJ1-6; v_gene: TRBV11-2; d_gene: .; CDR3nt: TGTGCCAGCAGCTTAGAGGAACAGGGAGGGACACCCCTCCACTTT; CDR3aa: CASSLEEQGGTPLHF
abundance: few; j_gene: TRBJ2-2; v_gene: TRBV10-3; d_gene: .; CDR3nt: TGTGCCATCAAAGTCCGGGACACCGGGGAGCTGTTTTTT; CDR3aa: CAIKVRDTGELFF
abundance: .; j_gene: TRBJ2-7; v_gene: TRBV5-4; d_gene: .; CDR3nt: TGTGCCAGCAGCTTGCACGGGGGTACCTACGAGCAGTACTTC; CDR3aa: CASSLHGGTYEQYF
abundance: .; j_gene: TRBJ1-5; v_gene: TRBV5-5; d_gene: .; CDR3nt: TGTGCCACCTCGCGGGGGAGTAGCAATCAGCCCCAGCATTTT; CDR3aa: CATSRGSSNQPQHF